A single T cell receptor beta chain is shown here with its context. The antigen remains unidentified. These data come from a study of T cell responses to AZD1222 COVID-19 vaccine. Germline CDR1 reads MNHEY; CDR2 reads SMNVEV (reference sequence). With 8 bases removed from V and 4 bases from J, the gap between germline ends came to 14 bases. The CDR3 has 14 residues. Some clones are missing from TCRdb's copy, which holds only in-frame ones; the method was immunoSEQ multiplex PCR. The profile shows 150,000 to 160,000 clones, roughly nine tenths of them singletons. Notes on the study in general: CD4 TCRs covered the whole spike, strongest at regions 160-218 and 743-854.

The TCR was taken from an adult in good health. The V call is TRBV27, the J call TRBJ1-4; a possible D gene is TRBD1 (6 bases). The specimen comprised peripheral blood, sampled on day 0 of AZD1222 vaccination. CDR3 bases: TGTGCCAGCGGCCCCGGGACACGTAATGAAAAACTGTTTTTT. The encoded protein is CASGPGTRNEKLFF.